Listed below are T cell receptor beta chains from one sample, sequenced in a study of OX40 agonist ivuxolimab in advanced cancers. Method: immunoSEQ multiplex PCR; TCRdb's copy keeps in-frame clones and lacks some. Of tens of thousands of clones listed, approximately 83% were seen once; the top ten hold under 2.5%. Here the sequenced sample was CD4+ or CD8+ T cells sorted from blood, taken in a trial of the OX40 agonist ivuxolimab. The receptors were sampled from an adult with an advanced solid tumor such as melanoma, head and neck, liver or kidney cancer. Both conserved end residues are part of each CDR3. The D gene is left open where the match is weak. Rows may omit the clone size; those that give it use once, few, many or a size class.

v_call: TRBV5-1; clone_size: NA; j_call: TRBJ2-1; d_call: TRBD1; cdr3_aa: CASSLTSTGATYNEQFF; cdr3_nt: TGCGCCAGCAGCTTGACGTCGACAGGGGCGACCTACAATGAGCAGTTCTTC
v_call: TRBV9; clone_size: NA; j_call: TRBJ2-2; d_call: TRBD2; cdr3_aa: CASSVVAAGVNTGELFF; cdr3_nt: TGTGCCAGCAGCGTAGTCGCCGCGGGGGTCAACACCGGGGAGCTGTTTTTT
v_call: TRBV11-2; clone_size: NA; j_call: TRBJ2-7; d_call: TRBD2; cdr3_aa: CASSLFGTSGAYEQYF; cdr3_nt: TGTGCCAGCAGCTTGTTCGGGACTAGCGGCGCCTACGAGCAGTACTTC
v_call: TRBV19; clone_size: NA; j_call: TRBJ2-1; d_call: NA; cdr3_aa: CASSNRVPPYNEQFF; cdr3_nt: TGTGCCAGTAGTAACAGGGTGCCCCCATACAATGAGCAGTTCTTC
v_call: TRBV28; clone_size: once; j_call: TRBJ2-1; d_call: TRBD1; cdr3_aa: CASSRTGTGGGEQFF; cdr3_nt: TGTGCCAGCAGTCGTACCGGGACAGGGGGCGGTGAGCAGTTCTTC
v_call: TRBV28; clone_size: NA; j_call: TRBJ2-3; d_call: NA; cdr3_aa: CASSVGPRKSTDTQYF; cdr3_nt: TGTGCCAGCAGTGTCGGACCAAGGAAAAGCACAGATACGCAGTATTTT
v_call: TRBV7-9; clone_size: NA; j_call: TRBJ2-1; d_call: TRBD2; cdr3_aa: CASSFVPGLAAYNEQFF; cdr3_nt: TGTGCCAGCAGCTTTGTACCGGGACTAGCGGCGTACAATGAGCAGTTCTTC
v_call: TRBV6-5; clone_size: NA; j_call: TRBJ2-3; d_call: NA; cdr3_aa: CASSRGTRATDTQYF; cdr3_nt: TGTGCCAGCAGCCGCGGGACGAGAGCCACAGATACGCAGTATTTT
v_call: TRBV29-1; clone_size: once; j_call: TRBJ2-1; d_call: TRBD2; cdr3_aa: CSVGGGLALYNEQFF; cdr3_nt: TGCAGCGTTGGGGGGGGACTAGCTCTCTACAATGAGCAGTTCTTC
v_call: TRBV2; clone_size: once; j_call: TRBJ2-3; d_call: NA; cdr3_aa: CASRVWGAWESGTDTQYF; cdr3_nt: TGTGCCAGCAGGGTTTGGGGGGCGTGGGAATCGGGCACAGATACGCAGTATTTT
v_call: TRBV30; clone_size: NA; j_call: TRBJ1-5; d_call: NA; cdr3_aa: CAWSGQNNQPQHF; cdr3_nt: TGTGCCTGGAGTGGACAGAACAATCAGCCCCAGCATTTT
v_call: TRBV7-2; clone_size: NA; j_call: TRBJ2-7; d_call: NA; cdr3_aa: CASSPRADEQYF; cdr3_nt: TGTGCCAGCAGCCCAAGGGCGGACGAGCAGTACTTC
v_call: TRBV11-1; clone_size: NA; j_call: TRBJ2-7; d_call: TRBD2; cdr3_aa: CASRSPLERGISYEQYF; cdr3_nt: TGTGCCAGCAGGAGCCCCCTCGAGCGGGGGATCTCCTACGAGCAGTACTTC
v_call: TRBV11-2; clone_size: NA; j_call: TRBJ2-3; d_call: NA; cdr3_aa: CASSLASAGSTDTQYF; cdr3_nt: TGTGCCAGCAGCTTAGCGTCTGCGGGTAGCACAGATACGCAGTATTTT
v_call: TRBV28; clone_size: NA; j_call: TRBJ1-4; d_call: NA; cdr3_aa: CASSWPSAEQKLFF; cdr3_nt: TGTGCCAGCAGTTGGCCCTCGGCTGAACAAAAACTGTTTTTT
v_call: TRBV7-8; clone_size: few; j_call: TRBJ2-5; d_call: NA; cdr3_aa: CASSLRVGYQETQYF; cdr3_nt: TGTGCCAGCAGCTTAAGGGTAGGGTACCAAGAGACCCAGTACTTC
v_call: TRBV7-3; clone_size: NA; j_call: TRBJ2-1; d_call: NA; cdr3_aa: CASSSRTGRKGNEQFF; cdr3_nt: TGTGCCAGCAGCTCGCGGACCGGACGGAAAGGAAATGAGCAGTTCTTC
v_call: TRBV11-3; clone_size: once; j_call: TRBJ2-1; d_call: TRBD2; cdr3_aa: CASSPGSGRSYNEQFF; cdr3_nt: TGTGCCAGCAGCCCAGGAAGCGGGAGGTCCTACAATGAGCAGTTCTTC
v_call: TRBV5-1; clone_size: NA; j_call: TRBJ1-1; d_call: NA; cdr3_aa: CASSTGDKVAEAFF; cdr3_nt: TGCGCCAGCAGCACGGGGGACAAGGTGGCTGAAGCTTTCTTT
v_call: TRBV11-2; clone_size: NA; j_call: TRBJ2-1; d_call: TRBD1; cdr3_aa: CASSLRDRGSYNEQFF; cdr3_nt: TGTGCCAGCAGCTTAAGGGACAGGGGATCCTACAATGAGCAGTTCTTC
v_call: TRBV21-1; clone_size: NA; j_call: TRBJ2-7; d_call: NA; cdr3_aa: CASSTIAGLVYEQYF; cdr3_nt: TGTGCCAGCAGCACCATAGCGGGACTCGTCTACGAGCAGTACTTC
v_call: TRBV7-2; clone_size: once; j_call: TRBJ1-1; d_call: NA; cdr3_aa: CASSLTGVSGGEAFF; cdr3_nt: TGTGCCAGCAGCTTAACGGGGGTGAGTGGGGGCGAAGCTTTCTTT
v_call: TRBV5-1; clone_size: NA; j_call: TRBJ1-2; d_call: NA; cdr3_aa: CASSQLQGFDGYTF; cdr3_nt: TGTGCCAGCAGCCAACTACAAGGGTTCGATGGCTACACCTTC
v_call: TRBV7-9; clone_size: NA; j_call: TRBJ1-6; d_call: TRBD1; cdr3_aa: CASSLARGLHSPLHF; cdr3_nt: TGTGCCAGCAGCTTAGCCAGGGGGCTACATTCACCCCTCCACTTT
v_call: TRBV4-3; clone_size: NA; j_call: TRBJ2-3; d_call: NA; cdr3_aa: CASSQRPGSPDTQYF; cdr3_nt: TGCGCCAGCAGCCAAAGGCCAGGGTCCCCAGATACGCAGTATTTT
v_call: TRBV9; clone_size: few; j_call: TRBJ1-1; d_call: NA; cdr3_aa: CASSVVVNTEAFF; cdr3_nt: TGTGCCAGCAGCGTAGTGGTGAACACTGAAGCTTTCTTT
v_call: TRBV7-9; clone_size: NA; j_call: TRBJ1-1; d_call: NA; cdr3_aa: CASSLMSKDTEAFF; cdr3_nt: TGTGCCAGCAGCTTAATGTCGAAGGATACTGAAGCTTTCTTT
v_call: TRBV2; clone_size: NA; j_call: TRBJ2-1; d_call: NA; cdr3_aa: CASSDLYDHNEQFF; cdr3_nt: TGTGCCAGCAGCGACTTGTACGATCACAATGAGCAGTTCTTC